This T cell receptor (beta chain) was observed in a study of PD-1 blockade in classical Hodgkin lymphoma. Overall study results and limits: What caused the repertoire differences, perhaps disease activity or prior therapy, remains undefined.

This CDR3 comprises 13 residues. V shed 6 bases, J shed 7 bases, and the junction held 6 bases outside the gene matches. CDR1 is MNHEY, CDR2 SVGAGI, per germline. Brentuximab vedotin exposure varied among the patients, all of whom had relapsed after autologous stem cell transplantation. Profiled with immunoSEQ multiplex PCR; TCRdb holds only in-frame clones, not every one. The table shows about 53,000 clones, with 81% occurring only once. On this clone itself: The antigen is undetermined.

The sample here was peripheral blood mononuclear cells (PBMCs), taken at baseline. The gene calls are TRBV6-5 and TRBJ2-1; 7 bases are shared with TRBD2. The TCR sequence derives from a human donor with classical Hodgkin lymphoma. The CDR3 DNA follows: TGTGCCAGCAGCCCGTTGGGAGGGAATGAGCAGTTCTTC. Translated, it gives CASSPLGGNEQFF.